One and the same sample provided the 30 T cell receptor beta chains below, sequenced in a study of blood T cell repertoires in COVID-19. Data came from immunoSEQ multiplex PCR; TCRdb stores just in-frame clones and leaves some out. In the table there are around 100,000 clones, roughly 80% of which are singletons. Sequenced material: peripheral blood. These receptors were obtained from a man in his fifties or sixties with acute or convalescent COVID-19.

In this sample, this clone turned up a few times. The chain couples TRBV5-1 to TRBJ2-7; 8 bases line up with TRBD2. V shed 4 bases and J 3 bases; nucleotides not matched to a gene: 6. In germline, CDR1 is SGHRS, CDR2 YFSETQ. The CDR3 loop spans 14 amino acids. The CDR3 here is CASSDGGVFYEQYF. The CDR3, as DNA: TGCGCCAGCAGCGACGGGGGGGTCTTCTACGAGCAGTACTTC. Using reference TRBV5-1 and TRBJ2-7 for the parts outside the CDR3, the full variable domain is KAGVTQTPRYLIKTRGQQVTLSCSPISGHRSVSWYQQTPGQGLQFLFEYFSETQRNKGNFPGRFSGRQFSNSRSEMNVSTLELGDSALYLCASSDGGVFYEQYFGPGTRLTVT.

There are a few counts of this clone. V and J are TRBV19 and TRBJ1-5, with 8 bases fitting TRBD1. The CDR3 has 15 residues. After removal of 4 bases from V and 9 bases from J, the junction contained 11 bases not matched to a gene. Germline V gene sequence: CDR1 LNHDA, CDR2 SQIVND (reference sequence). The CDR3 reads CASSRTGRGLGPQHF. The CDR3 DNA is TGTGCCAGTAGTAGGACAGGGAGAGGGTTGGGGCCCCAGCATTTT.

The rearrangement links TRBV11-2 to TRBJ2-7; TRBD1 aligns across 8 bases. The germline V gene encodes CDR1 SGHAT and CDR2 FQNNGV. There are 15 residues in the CDR3. V was pared by 7 bases and J by 2 bases, with 10 bases of the junction left unmatched. DNA for the CDR3: TGTGCCAGCACCCCTGGACAGGGCCTCACCTACGAGCAGTACTTC. It translates to CASTPGQGLTYEQYF.

This rearrangement joins TRBV7-3 to TRBJ2-7; TRBD2 might be the D (6 bases). Germline V gene lookup returns CDR1 SGHTA and CDR2 FQGTGA. The CDR3 spans 14 residues. V was cut by 5 bases and J by 3 bases, with 14 bases left in between. CDR3 residues: CASSTGLSGYEQYF. CDR3 nucleotide sequence: TGTGCCAGCAGCACCGGACTAAGCGGCTACGAGCAGTACTTC.

The chain joins TRBV29-1 to TRBJ2-7; D may be TRBD1 (6 bases). Germline V gene sequence: CDR1 SQVTM, CDR2 ANQGSEA. CDR3 size: 13 residues. Trimming left V 8 bases short and J 7 bases short, with 21 bases between. CDR3 DNA: TGCAGCATCCCCGGGACAACCCCCTGGGAGCAGTACTTC. This encodes CSIPGTTPWEQYF.

Here the CDR3 DNA reads TGCAGCGTTGTGGTTAGCCTAAACACCGGGGAGCTGTTTTTT. Encoded protein: CSVVVSLNTGELFF. V and J are TRBV29-1 and TRBJ2-2, with D unresolved. V dropped 4 bases and J dropped 2 bases, with 11 bases sitting between them. This CDR3 is built from 14 residues. Per germline, CDR1 SQVTM and CDR2 ANQGSEA.

The chain carries TRBV7-3 and TRBJ2-7, with 8 bases aligning to TRBD2. With V trimmed by 6 bases and J by 4 bases, 14 bases remained unmatched. Germline V CDR1 and CDR2: SGHTA, FQGTGA. This CDR3 has 16 amino acids. The CDR3 DNA follows: TGTGCCAGCAGTCCACAAGGGGGACTAGTATTATACGAGCAGTACTTC. Its translation: CASSPQGGLVLYEQYF.

This clone has just a few counts. The rearrangement uses TRBV6-2 or TRBV6-3 and TRBJ2-3; 8 bases match TRBD2. Germline CDR1 MNHEY, CDR2 SVGEGT. The length of the CDR3 is 16 residues. Trimming removed 2 bases from V and 0 bases from J; junction bases left unmatched: 4. This CDR3 reads CASSYRAGGSTDTQYF. CDR3 in DNA: TGTGCCAGCAGTTACCGGGCGGGAGGAAGCACAGATACGCAGTATTTT.

The chain is built from TRBV11-2 and TRBJ2-1; no firm D call. CDR1 and CDR2 from the germline V gene are SGHAT and FQNNGV. This CDR3 contains 14 residues. V was shortened by 1 base and J by 3 bases, with 7 bases between the two germline ends. As DNA, the CDR3 is TGTGCCAGCAGCTTAGTCGGTAACTACAATGAGCAGTTCTTC. It is translated as CASSLVGNYNEQFF.

V usage is TRBV7-3 and J usage is TRBJ2-1; TRBD1 matches 7 bases. Germline assignment: CDR1 SGHTA and CDR2 FQGTGA. CDR3 size: 15 residues. The J segment lost 2 bases and the V segment lost 0 bases, leaving 1 base of the junction unmatched. The CDR3 loop reads CASSLTQGTYNEQFF. CDR3 nucleotide sequence: TGTGCCAGCAGCTTAACACAGGGGACCTACAATGAGCAGTTCTTC.

The V gene is TRBV6-5, the J gene TRBJ1-1, with D perhaps matching TRBD1 (6 bases). CDR1 is MNHEY and CDR2 is SVGAGI in the germline V gene. With 7 bases removed from V and 4 bases from J, the gap between germline ends came to 16 bases. The CDR3 runs 14 residues. The chain's CDR3 is CASTVATGSTEAFF. The CDR3, as DNA: TGTGCCAGCACCGTCGCCACAGGGTCCACTGAAGCTTTCTTT.

This sequence joins TRBV19 and TRBJ2-2; TRBD2 agrees at 8 bases. The CDR3 totals 17 residues. The germline gives CDR1 LNHDA, CDR2 SQIVND (reference sequence). Losses at the gene ends were 3 bases for V and 1 base for J; bases not matched to a gene: 7. This CDR3 is CASSMAGLAENTGELFF. Here the CDR3 DNA reads TGTGCCAGTAGTATGGCAGGACTAGCCGAGAACACCGGGGAGCTGTTTTTT.

This chain uses TRBV25-1 with TRBJ1-6, with D tentatively TRBD1 (5 bases). Germline CDR1 reads MGHDK; CDR2 reads SYGVNS. The V end was cut by 4 bases, the J end by 0 bases, with 13 bases between. The CDR3 contains 17 residues. CDR3 sequence (DNA): TGTGCCAGCAGTGGTCCTACAGGAAGCTCCTATAATTCACCCCTCCACTTT. Translation: CASSGPTGSSYNSPLHF.

The chain's CDR3 is CASSFRGRDYYEQYF. CDR3 DNA: TGTGCCAGCAGCTTTCGGGGACGGGACTACTACGAGCAGTACTTC. This chain connects TRBV7-2 to TRBJ2-7; 7 bases are a match to TRBD2. V lost 3 bases and J lost 3; bases outside the gene matches: 8. Germline V lookup: CDR1 SGHTA, CDR2 FQGNSA. This CDR3 contains 15 residues.

This clone was picked up a small number of times. The chain couples TRBV4-1 to TRBJ1-1, with a tentative D call TRBD1 (6 bases). Trimming cost V 2 bases and J 8 bases, with 15 bases left between them. The CDR3 spans 14 residues. Germline V gene sequence: CDR1 MGHRA, CDR2 YSYEKL. The CDR3 region has the DNA TGCGCCAGCAGCCAAACGGGGGGCCCCCGAGAAGCTTTCTTT. Its protein product is CASSQTGGPREAFF.

The chain recombines TRBV2 with TRBJ1-1; D is undetermined. The germline gives CDR1 SNHLY, CDR2 FYNNEI. With 8 bases removed from V and 0 bases from J, the gap between germline ends came to 13 bases. The length of the CDR3 is 14 residues. The CDR3 is CASLLELMNTEAFF. Here the CDR3 DNA reads TGTGCCAGCCTGCTAGAGTTGATGAACACTGAAGCTTTCTTT.

This clone has just a few counts. This chain joins TRBV19 and TRBJ1-1; D may be TRBD1 (6 bases). The CDR3 covers 14 residues. Trimming stripped 3 bases from V and 4 bases from J, with 12 bases between. Germline V CDR1 and CDR2: LNHDA, SQIVND (reference sequence). The CDR3 sequence is CASSMTGSGTEAFF. CDR3 bases: TGTGCCAGTAGTATGACAGGATCGGGCACTGAAGCTTTCTTT.

The chain has TRBV30 and TRBJ1-2; no reliable D call. Germline CDR1 is GTSNPN and CDR2 is SVGIG (reference sequence). The CDR3 length is 14 residues. V was pared by 1 base and J by 0 bases, with 9 bases between. This CDR3 is CAWSGWPSNYGYTF. The CDR3 nucleotides are TGTGCCTGGAGTGGATGGCCTTCTAACTATGGCTACACCTTC.

This chain uses TRBV3-1 (or the pseudogene TRBV3-2) with TRBJ1-6; TRBD1 is a possible D gene (5 bases). Per the germline V gene, CDR1 is LGHDT and CDR2 is YNNKEL (reference sequence). This CDR3 has 14 residues. V dropped 1 base and J dropped 7 bases, with 8 bases sitting between them. This CDR3 is CASSQGTGNSPLHF. Written as DNA, the CDR3 is TGTGCCAGCAGCCAAGGTACAGGCAATTCACCCCTCCACTTT.

This chain uses TRBV4-1 with TRBJ1-1; the D gene is possibly TRBD1 (5 bases). The CDR3 covers 17 residues. Trimming took 1 base from V and 1 from J, leaving 16 bases between them. CDR1 and CDR2 from the germline V gene are MGHRA and YSYEKL. CDR3 sequence (DNA): TGCGCCAGCAGCCAAGTAGGCCCGCGACAGACGAACACTGAAGCTTTCTTT. This sequence encodes CASSQVGPRQTNTEAFF.

This rearrangement joins TRBV28 to TRBJ2-1; tentatively, D is TRBD2 (6 bases). The CDR3 runs 13 residues. CDR1 and CDR2 (germline): MDHEN, SYDVKM. V was cut by 11 bases and J by 5 bases, with 16 bases left in between. CDR3 region: CAPSGSRDNEQFF. DNA of the CDR3: TGTGCCCCATCCGGGAGTAGAGACAATGAGCAGTTCTTC.

Notes on this clone: Mismatch with germline at one junction end may stem from a read error. The V gene is TRBV7-7, the J gene TRBJ1-1, with 7 bases lining up with TRBD1. Germline-derived CDR1 and CDR2 are SSHAT and FNYEAQ (reference sequence). CDR3 size: 14 residues. CDR3 region: CASRPGTVNTEAFF. As DNA, the CDR3 is TGTGCTAGCAGGCCCGGGACAGTAAACACTGAAGCTTTCTTT.

V usage is TRBV11-2 and J usage is TRBJ2-5; 7 nucleotides match TRBD1. The ends lost 2 bases at V and 4 bases at J; junction bases unmatched: 7. CDR3 length: 15 residues. The germline gives CDR1 SGHAT, CDR2 FQNNGV. This chain's CDR3 is CASSLKGAHGETQYF. The CDR3 DNA follows: TGTGCCAGCAGCTTAAAGGGGGCGCATGGAGAGACCCAGTACTTC.

The table lists this clone with a few counts. This rearrangement joins TRBV20-1 to TRBJ2-7; the match to TRBD1 covers 8 bases. The CDR3 length is 11 residues. In germline, CDR1 is DFQATT, CDR2 SNEGSKA (reference sequence). J lost 9 bases, V lost 6 bases, and 7 bases had no gene match. CDR3 nucleotide sequence: TGCAGTGCCCCGGACAGGGCCGGGCAGTACTTC. Protein: CSAPDRAGQYF.

This sequence joins TRBV12-3 or TRBV12-4 and TRBJ1-2, with a weak D call TRBD1 (5 bases). The CDR3 covers 13 residues. Trimming stripped 6 bases from V and 8 bases from J, with 16 bases between. CDR3 sequence (DNA): TGTGCCAGCAGAACGAGGGGCGCGGGAGGCTACACCTTC. Translating gives CASRTRGAGGYTF.

This chain links TRBV5-1 with TRBJ2-7; D gene uncertain. The CDR3 is made up of 16 amino acids. CDR1 and CDR2 (germline): SGHRS, YFSETQ. Between the trimmed V and J ends, which lost 4 bases and 12 bases, there was a span of 29 bases. CDR3 in amino acids: CASSLLPLYISIRLYF. For the CDR3, the DNA is TGCGCCAGCAGCCTGCTCCCCTTATATATAAGCATTCGGTTGTACTTC.

The V and J genes are TRBV5-6 and TRBJ2-1, with D perhaps TRBD2 (6 bases). V lost 2 bases and J 13 bases, leaving 22 bases between the germline ends. The V gene's germline CDR1 is SGHDT and CDR2 YYEEEE. The CDR3 loop spans 15 amino acids. The chain's CDR3 is CASSFVTPALANQFF. CDR3 DNA sequence: TGTGCCAGCAGCTTTGTCACACCCGCACTAGCTAATCAGTTCTTC.

This clone has more than one count but fewer than ten. This CDR3 is CAISAAGGALSGYTF. The CDR3 DNA is TGTGCCATCAGTGCGGCAGGGGGCGCACTGAGCGGCTACACCTTC. The chain recombines TRBV10-3 with TRBJ1-2; 8 bases map to TRBD1. From germline, CDR1 is ENHRY and CDR2 SYGVKD. V gave up 4 bases and J gave up 8 bases; unmatched junction bases: 12. The CDR3 length is 15 residues.

The chain recombines TRBV30 with TRBJ1-5; a possible D gene is TRBD1 (6 bases). The CDR3 is 13 residues long. The V end was cut by 1 base, the J end by 4 bases, with 8 bases between. Per the germline V gene, CDR1 is GTSNPN and CDR2 is SVGIG (reference sequence). The CDR3 loop reads CAWSDRANQPQHF. CDR3 DNA sequence: TGTGCCTGGAGTGACAGGGCAAATCAGCCCCAGCATTTT.

Only one count was recorded for this clone. The gene calls are TRBV18 and TRBJ1-2; possible D gene TRBD1, 6 bases. The CDR3 has 15 amino acids. Germline V lookup: CDR1 KGHSH, CDR2 LQKENI. Trimming pared 2 bases from V and 2 bases from J, leaving 12 bases between. The CDR3 loop reads CASSPDVTGNYGYTF. CDR3 coding DNA: TGTGCCAGCTCACCAGATGTTACAGGGAACTATGGCTACACCTTC. Full variable domain (rest looked up from reference TRBV18 and TRBJ1-2): NAGVMQNPRHLVRRRGQEARLRCSPMKGHSHVYWYRQLPEEGLKFMVYLQKENIIDESGMPKERFSAEFPKEGPSILRIQQVVRGDSAAYFCASSPDVTGNYGYTFGSGTRLTVV.